This TCR beta chain was documented in a study of blood T cell repertoires in COVID-19. The wider study: Acute and convalescent COVID-19 samples came from the United States, Italy and Spain. The analysed material was cDNA or gDNA that came from T cells, B-cell-depleted T cells, or PBMCs.

In the authors' workflow: It was from reference gene primer amplification that nucleated cell counts were estimated. Libraries were prepared by immunoSEQ multiplex PCR; TCRdb keeps only in-frame clonotypes and omits some of them. Clone size and the V and J calls come from that table; the DNA yielded D and trimming. The sample lists over 300,000 clones, 86% occurring once. Per germline, CDR1 LGHDT and CDR2 YNNKEL (reference sequence). CDR3 length: 15 residues. Trimming shortened V by 4 bases and J by 1 base, and 14 bases separated the two germline ends. The chain carries TRBV3-1 (or the pseudogene TRBV3-2) and TRBJ2-7; a weak D match, TRBD1 (5 bases). This TCR was recovered from a woman aged 45 to 65 with acute or convalescent COVID-19. Sequencing was done on a sample of peripheral blood. CDR3 in DNA: TGTGCCAGCAGCCCAGACAAAGGGGCATCCTACGAGCAGTACTTC. Its protein is CASSPDKGASYEQYF.